What follows is one T cell receptor (beta chain) and its context. Its target is unknown. TCRdb reanalysed the 5' RACE reads using MiXCR and keeps one entry per CDR3 protein. The sample consists of 700,000 to 1,000,000 distinct CDR3 sequences, 10% to 15% of them appearing once. The V end was cut by 1 base, the J end by 4 bases, with 10 bases between. This CDR3 comprises 14 residues. Per germline, CDR1 SGHTA and CDR2 FQGNSA. The data were taken from a study of CD8 T cells in ankylosing spondylitis. Overall study results and limits: Apparently characteristic of ankylosing spondylitis blood was a TCR beta motif (eight highly homologous variants). There were earlier reports of some motif variants in reactive arthritis synovial fluid and blood.

Sequenced sample: blood, either unsorted or a sorted T cell fraction (not recorded which). This sequence joins TRBV7-2 and TRBJ1-1; D uncertain. This TCR came from a male donor with ankylosing spondylitis. The CDR3 DNA reads as TGTGCCAGCAGCTTAGGGGGTTTTTTCACTGAAGCTTTCTTT. Its translation is CASSLGGFFTEAFF.